A single sample gave rise to the 28 T cell receptor beta chains below, sequenced in a study of lymphopenia after photon versus proton radiotherapy. Here immunoSEQ multiplex PCR was the method, and the copy in TCRdb shows in-frame clones only, minus some. The data contain some 16,000 clones, 70% to 90% of them singletons. This specimen consisted of peripheral blood, obtained from a patient treated with proton-based radiotherapy. The source is a woman aged 55-69 years with cholangiocarcinoma. Some clones in this sample may be carry-over from other donors' samples.

The genes are TRBV4-2 and TRBJ2-3; tentatively, D is TRBD2 (5 bases). CDR1 is LGHNA, CDR2 YNFKEQ, per germline. V dropped 0 bases and J dropped 0 bases, with 10 bases sitting between them. CDR3 size: 16 residues. This CDR3 reads CASSQDIRGSTDTQYF. DNA for the CDR3: TGTGCCAGCAGCCAAGATATACGGGGAAGCACAGATACGCAGTATTTT.

The V and J genes are TRBV18 and TRBJ2-1; the D gene is possibly TRBD1 (5 bases). The CDR3 length is 15 residues. Germline assignment: CDR1 KGHSH and CDR2 LQKENI. Trimming cost V 2 bases and J 2 bases, with 10 bases left between them. CDR3 DNA sequence: TGTGCCAGCTCACCAGGGGCCACCACCTACAATGAGCAGTTCTTC. Translated: CASSPGATTYNEQFF.

The chain couples TRBV21-1 to TRBJ1-4; TRBD1 is the table's D call, not checked against the DNA. TRBV21-1 is classified as a pseudogene. CDR3 length equals 14 residues. The CDR3 is CASSPRTGPRKLFF. Written as DNA, the CDR3 is TGTGCCAGCAGCCCCCGGACAGGGCCGAGGAAACTGTTTTTT.

CDR3 DNA: TGTGCCAGCTCACCAAACGGGGGTGGAAACACCATATATTTT. Amino acid sequence: CASSPNGGGNTIYF. This chain connects TRBV18 to TRBJ1-3; maybe TRBD1 (5 bases). The CDR3 consists of 14 residues. V shed 2 bases and J shed 3 bases, with 8 bases lying between them. From germline, CDR1 is KGHSH and CDR2 LQKENI.

This chain links TRBV4-3 with TRBJ1-2, with unresolved D. Germline CDR1 LGHNA, CDR2 YSLEER. Trimming left V 0 bases short and J 4 bases short, with 12 bases between. This CDR3 spans 15 amino acids. The CDR3 reads CASSQDKGRLYGYTF. CDR3 DNA sequence: TGCGCCAGCAGCCAAGATAAGGGCCGGCTCTATGGCTACACCTTC.

CDR3 sequence (DNA): TGTGCCAGCAGCTTAGTAGGCGGAGCTGCCGGGGAGCTGTTTTTT. Its protein product is CASSLVGGAAGELFF. V gene TRBV7-3 combines with J gene TRBJ2-2; D is undetermined. The V gene's germline CDR1 is SGHTA and CDR2 FQGTGA. The CDR3 covers 15 residues. The V and J ends lost 2 bases and 6 bases respectively, with 13 bases between them.

CDR3 region: CASSPDSGTRYNEQFF. DNA of the CDR3: TGTGCCAGCAGCCCCGACTCCGGGACTAGATACAATGAGCAGTTCTTC. The chain joins TRBV9 to TRBJ2-1; TRBD2 aligns across 8 bases. The J segment lost 4 bases and the V segment lost 4 bases, leaving 10 bases of the junction unmatched. Germline loops: CDR1 SGDLS, CDR2 YYNGEE. This CDR3 contains 16 residues.

This chain connects TRBV30 to TRBJ2-7; 7 bases map to TRBD1. Germline values: CDR1 GTSNPN, CDR2 SVGIG (reference sequence). Unmatched junction bases numbered 7, after V lost 2 bases and J lost 3 bases. This CDR3 region has 14 residues. In DNA form, the CDR3 reads TGTGCCTGGAGTCGAATCACAGGGGACTACGAGCAGTACTTC. This codes for CAWSRITGDYEQYF.

This CDR3 reads CASSSSLRGPYNEQFF. CDR3 DNA sequence: TGTGCCAGCAGCTCCTCTTTGAGAGGGCCCTACAATGAGCAGTTCTTC. This chain uses TRBV14 with TRBJ2-1, with a tentative D call TRBD2 (5 bases). Germline CDR1 SGHDN, CDR2 FVKESK. There are 16 residues in the CDR3. V was cut by 5 bases and J by 2 bases, with 16 bases left in between. Full variable domain (remainder filled in from reference TRBV14 and TRBJ2-1): EAGVTQFPSHSVIEKGQTVTLRCDPISGHDNLYWYRRVMGKEIKFLLHFVKESKQDESGMPNNRFLAERTGGTYSTLKVQPAELEDSGVYFCASSSSLRGPYNEQFFGPGTRLTVL.

The chain has TRBV9 and TRBJ2-4, with D possibly matching TRBD2 (7 bases). CDR1 and CDR2 (germline): SGDLS, YYNGEE. The germline V and J ends were trimmed by 5 bases and 1 base, with 19 bases remaining between them. CDR3 length: 17 amino acids. The CDR3 DNA reads as TGTGCCAGCAGTCCAAGGGGGGGAGAGTCCGCCAAAAACATTCAGTACTTC. It yields the protein CASSPRGGESAKNIQYF.

The rearrangement uses TRBV25-1 and TRBJ2-2; D is perhaps TRBD2 (5 bases). This CDR3 has 14 residues. Germline-derived CDR1 and CDR2 are MGHDK and SYGVNS. V lost 4 bases, J lost 5 bases, and 11 bases lay in between. This chain's CDR3 is CASSAYTGTGELFF. In DNA form, the CDR3 reads TGTGCCAGCAGTGCGTATACGGGAACCGGGGAGCTGTTTTTT.

Notes on this clone: Here the CDR3 omits its conserved ending phenylalanine or tryptophan, so a read error is the likely source. It is unclear where the CDR3 begins or ends on the DNA, so no DNA is shown, and the CDR3 is as TCRdb lists it. The V and J genes are TRBV29-1 and TRBJ1-2. Germline assignment: CDR1 SQVTM and CDR2 ANQGSEA. The CDR3 numbers 8 amino acids, ends counted. The CDR3 sequence is CSVEGGGQ.

This clone was counted between two and nine times. The chain joins TRBV6-5 to TRBJ1-5; D perhaps matches TRBD1 (6 bases). Trimming stripped 2 bases from V and 6 bases from J, with 8 bases between. CDR3 size: 13 residues. Germline values: CDR1 MNHEY, CDR2 SVGAGI. The CDR3 sequence: CASSYDRTQPQHF. In nucleotides, the CDR3 is TGTGCCAGCAGTTACGACAGGACTCAGCCCCAGCATTTT.

This sequence joins TRBV29-1 and TRBJ2-1; TRBD1 agrees at 9 bases. CDR1 and CDR2 (germline): SQVTM, ANQGSEA. This CDR3 has 14 amino acids. The V gene end was trimmed by 7 bases and the J gene end by 6 bases; junction bases not matched to a gene: 10. In DNA form, the CDR3 reads TGCAGCGCTGATAAGGGACAGGGCTCCAATGAGCAGTTCTTC. Residues: CSADKGQGSNEQFF.

The rearrangement joins TRBV27 to TRBJ2-3; possible D gene TRBD2, 7 bases. CDR1 and CDR2 (germline): MNHEY, SMNVEV (reference sequence). The CDR3 totals 14 residues. V was cut by 2 bases and J by 8 bases, with 14 bases left in between. CDR3 in amino acids: CASSLEGGAGTQYF. The CDR3 nucleotides are TGTGCCAGCAGTTTAGAGGGGGGGGCAGGTACGCAGTATTTT.

The chain links TRBV18 to TRBJ1-5; 7 bases are a match to TRBD1. CDR1 KGHSH and CDR2 LQKENI come from the germline V gene. V trimming: 3 bases; J trimming: 3 bases; junction bases outside the gene matches: 5. The CDR3 consists of 15 residues. DNA of the CDR3: TGTGCCAGCTCACCGCGACAGGGAGACAATCAGCCCCAGCATTTT. The encoded protein is CASSPRQGDNQPQHF.

The V gene is TRBV29-1, the J gene TRBJ2-1; no clear D gene. V dropped 6 bases and J dropped 3 bases, with 18 bases sitting between them. The CDR3 runs 15 residues. The germline V gene has CDR1 SQVTM and CDR2 ANQGSEA. Here the CDR3 reads CSVYGRSTGYNEQFF. In DNA form, the CDR3 reads TGCAGCGTGTATGGTCGGTCGACCGGCTACAATGAGCAGTTCTTC.

The sample holds a few counts of this clone. At the DNA level, this CDR3 is encoded by other sequences in the same sample as well. Here the CDR3 DNA reads TGCGCCAGCAGCGAGGGAACAGGGGTAGAGACCCAGTACTTC. Its translation: CASSEGTGVETQYF. This rearrangement joins TRBV5-1 to TRBJ2-5, with 7 bases identical to TRBD1. V lost 4 bases and J lost 4; bases outside the gene matches: 7. The CDR3 sequence is 14 residues long. CDR1 is SGHRS and CDR2 is YFSETQ in the germline V gene.

This clone was recorded only once. The chain has TRBV2 and TRBJ1-6; 9 positions match TRBD1. Germline V gene data show CDR1 as SNHLY and CDR2 as FYNNEI. The ends lost 1 base at V and 7 bases at J; junction bases unmatched: 5. The CDR3 loop spans 16 amino acids. In DNA, the CDR3 is TGTGCCAGCAGTGAAGAGGGACAGGGAGTAAATTCACCCCTCCACTTT. It yields the protein CASSEEGQGVNSPLHF. Variable domain in full (rest from reference TRBV2 and TRBJ1-6): EPEVTQTPSHQVTQMGQEVILRCVPISNHLYFYWYRQILGQKVEFLVSFYNNEISEKSEIFDDQFSVERPDGSNFTLKIRSTKLEDSAMYFCASSEEGQGVNSPLHFGNGTRLTVT.

This sequence joins TRBV9 and TRBJ2-1, with unresolved D. Germline CDR1 is SGDLS and CDR2 is YYNGEE. Trimming left V 3 bases short and J 4 bases short, with 8 bases between. CDR3 length: 13 amino acids. The CDR3 sequence: CASSDRQYNEQFF. The CDR3 region has the DNA TGTGCCAGCAGCGACCGGCAATACAATGAGCAGTTCTTC. Using reference TRBV9 and TRBJ2-1 for the parts outside the CDR3, the full variable domain is DSGVTQTPKHLITATGQRVTLRCSPRSGDLSVYWYQQSLDQGLQFLIQYYNGEERAKGNILERFSAQQFPDLHSELNLSSLELGDSALYFCASSDRQYNEQFFGPGTRLTVL.

The chain employs TRBV9 and TRBJ2-7, with TRBD2 matching 7 bases. The CDR3 contains 15 residues. V trimming: 0 bases; J trimming: 2 bases; junction bases outside the gene matches: 5. In germline, CDR1 is SGDLS, CDR2 YYNGEE. For the CDR3, the DNA is TGTGCCAGCAGCGTAGAGCCAGGGACTACCTACGAGCAGTACTTC. Translation: CASSVEPGTTYEQYF.

The chain uses TRBV5-6 and TRBJ2-7, with D perhaps TRBD1 (5 bases). Trimming left V 6 bases short and J 1 base short, with 17 bases between. The CDR3 totals 15 residues. The germline CDR1 and CDR2 sequences are SGHDT and YYEEEE. CDR3 sequence reads: CASNPLQTESYEQYF. DNA for the CDR3: TGTGCCAGCAACCCATTACAGACAGAGTCCTACGAGCAGTACTTC.

For this clone: A far bigger clonotype differs at one base, so this is likely a read error. At the DNA level, this CDR3 is encoded by other sequences in the same sample as well. The chain recombines TRBV2 with TRBJ2-7; D is undetermined. CDR1 is SNHLY and CDR2 is FYNNEI in the germline V gene. V lost 10 bases, J lost 8 bases, and 12 bases lay in between. This CDR3 has 10 amino acids. Here the CDR3 reads CAIRLGQQYF. The DNA for the CDR3 is TGTGCCATCCGACTCGGTCAGCAGTACTTC.

The CDR3 DNA sequence: TGCGCCAGCAGCCTCGACCCTAGCTCCTACGAGCAGTACTTC. This translates into CASSLDPSSYEQYF. This sequence joins TRBV5-1 and TRBJ2-7; D remains ambiguous. The CDR3 runs to 14 residues. Trimming shortened V by 4 bases and J by 0 bases, and 11 bases separated the two germline ends. Per germline, CDR1 SGHRS and CDR2 YFSETQ.

This rearrangement joins TRBV19 to TRBJ2-2; D might be TRBD2 (7 bases). The CDR3 length is 15 residues. From germline, CDR1 is LNHDA and CDR2 SQIVND (reference sequence). Trimming shortened V by 5 bases and J by 2 bases, and 12 bases separated the two germline ends. CDR3 sequence: CASSGGGFNTGELFF. Here the CDR3 DNA reads TGTGCCAGTAGTGGCGGGGGCTTCAACACCGGGGAGCTGTTTTTT.

V usage is TRBV7-9 and J usage is TRBJ2-7, with 7 nucleotides matching TRBD2. J gave up 3 bases and V 4 bases, and 6 bases lay outside the gene matches. This CDR3 has 14 residues. The germline V gene has CDR1 SEHNR and CDR2 FQNEAQ (reference sequence). CDR3 DNA: TGTGCCAGCAGCTCCCTTGCGGGGGACTACGAGCAGTACTTC. Translated: CASSSLAGDYEQYF.

The chain joins TRBV27 to TRBJ1-6; possibly TRBD1 for D (5 bases). This CDR3 contains 16 residues. The V end lost 4 bases, the J end lost 9 bases, and 19 bases lay between the germline ends. Germline V gives CDR1 MNHEY, CDR2 SMNVEV (reference sequence). Here the CDR3 reads CASSSSSGGPFSPLHF. In DNA, the CDR3 is TGTGCCAGCAGTTCCTCAAGTGGGGGACCTTTTTCACCCCTCCACTTT.

The chain carries TRBV5-4 and TRBJ2-2, with 15 bases matching TRBD2. V shed 0 bases, J shed 7 bases, and the junction held 4 bases outside the gene matches. Germline V lookup: CDR1 SGHNT, CDR2 YYREEE (reference sequence). The CDR3 contains 17 residues. DNA for the CDR3: TGTGCCAGCAGCTTGGGGACTAGCGGGAGGGCCGGCGGGGAGCTGTTTTTT. Its protein product is CASSLGTSGRAGGELFF.